This T cell receptor beta chain was identified during a study of blood T cell repertoires in COVID-19 (dated by TCRdb to the early 2020s). Study-wide context: The collaborator samples originated in the United States, Italy and Spain and spanned the acute and convalescent phases of COVID-19. The material from the prospective study consisted of cDNA or gDNA derived from T cells, B-cell-depleted T cells, or PBMCs. Deeply sampled blood TCRbeta repertoires from subjects exposed to, actively infected with, or recovered from COVID-19 were included in the dataset. The repertoires were made available in a free public database intended to serve as a resource for research on the immune response to SARS-CoV-2. The samples were drawn from the first 160 participants of the ongoing ImmuneRACE study and from roughly 1,300 subjects provided by 6 global collaborators. Nearly every sample came with metadata listing a de-identified subject ID, COVID-19 status, age in years and sex. Where HLA class I and class II types were available, the types were taken from metadata supplied by the sample provider, not from assay-based typing. General findings and caveats noted by the study authors: The quantity of clinical and demographic metadata differed by source and by participant and was supplied without curation.

This clone was found once. Its antigen is not yet known. Per-base quality was not reported, and no clone a single base away is much larger than it. Participants in the prospective study were aged about 18 to 95 years, lived in 20 to 30 United States geographic areas, and enrolled through a virtual design. Cohort assignment in the prospective study relied on participant-reported clinical history from a screening survey and a study questionnaire. Mobile phlebotomists in the prospective study collected whole blood, serum and a nasopharyngeal or oropharyngeal swab from every participant. Participants in the prospective study had the option to provide additional blood draws and questionnaires over a roughly 2-month period. Prospective study blood samples were shipped either frozen or at room temperature before DNA extraction. There are 15 amino acids in the CDR3, from cysteine to phenylalanine inclusive. The DNA shown is the 45-base CDR3, in frame from base 1. The CDR1 and CDR2 encoded by the germline V gene are MDHEN and SYDVKM. At the junction V is shortened by 6 bases and J by 6 bases; bases outside the gene matches: 7.

The immunoSEQ Assay, a bias-controlled multiplex PCR, was used to amplify TCRbeta CDR3 regions from genomic DNA. From the authors' description of their analysis: The number of nucleated cells in each sample was estimated by amplification of reference gene primers within the assay. To quantify the absolute abundance of each unique TCRbeta CDR3 rearrangement, sequence reads were collapsed and filtered. For each sample, productive Simpson clonality was calculated by taking the square root of Simpson's diversity index across productive rearrangements. Held by TCRdb, this immuneACCESS table contains in-frame sequences only and omits some clones. Under half of the omission traces to an unresolved V gene where checked; the cause of the rest is unknown. Clone size and V and J calls were adopted from that table, with D and trimming inferred from the DNA. For this sample there are roughly 250,000 clones; more than 75% appear just once. Of the sample, about 2.1% is held by the ten largest clones.

This TCR was recovered from a middle-aged woman with acute COVID-19. The rearranged chain carries TRBV28 and TRBJ2-1; 11 central bases correspond to TRBD2. What was sequenced was PBMCs or T cells enriched from blood (not recorded which). The CDR3 amino acid sequence is: CASSPATSGINEQFF. The sequenced DNA is TGTGCCAGCAGCCCTGCGACTAGCGGGATCAATGAGCAGTTCTTC.